The rows below give T cell receptor beta chains drawn from one sample of a study of blood T cells in healthy people across ages. From the 5' RACE reads, TCRdb called clonotypes with MiXCR, one entry per CDR3 protein. The profile shows roughly 550,000 distinct CDR3 sequences, 24% of them singletons. These data are also associated with another study on T cells of mothers and their children.

Input material: blood. The receptor set was obtained from a boy between 5 and 17 years old in good health. CDR3s include the opening cysteine and the closing phenylalanine or tryptophan. D genes are given only for firm matches. Part of the rows lack a size; the others show once, few, many or a class for expanded clones.

clone_size	d_call	v_call	cdr3_length	j_call	cdr3_nt	cdr3_aa
.	.	TRBV28	14	TRBJ2-2	TGTGCCAGCAGTTTCCAGGGGTCTGGCGGGGAACTGTTTTTT	CASSFQGSGGELFF
few	.	TRBV7-6	15	TRBJ2-5	TGTGCCAGCAGCTTAGCGCACAGCACGCAAGAGACCCAGTACTTC	CASSLAHSTQETQYF
few	.	TRBV20-1	15	TRBJ2-3	TGCAGTGCTATTTCGGAACTCGCTTCCACAGATACGCAGTATTTT	CSAISELASTDTQYF
.	.	TRBV28	16	TRBJ2-3	TGTGCCAGCAGTTTGTGGGACTTAGGCCTCACAGATACGCAGTATTTT	CASSLWDLGLTDTQYF
few	.	TRBV29-1	13	TRBJ2-7	TGCAGCGTCGGCAGGAGAACCATCTACGAGCAGTACTTC	CSVGRRTIYEQYF
many	.	TRBV4-1	15	TRBJ1-4	TGCGCCAGCAGCCGTCAGCAAACTGGGAAGGAAAAACTGTTTTTT	CASSRQQTGKEKLFF
.	.	TRBV5-1	15	TRBJ1-5	TGCGCCAGCAGCTTGGGTGCCCCGGGGAATCAGCCCCAGCATTTT	CASSLGAPGNQPQHF
few	.	TRBV28	15	TRBJ2-2	TGTGCCAGCAGTTTCCGTTTTCGGAACACCGGGGAGCTGTTTTTT	CASSFRFRNTGELFF
.	TRBD2	TRBV7-8	14	TRBJ2-7	TGTGCCAGCAGCTTAGAAGCGGGGACCTACGAGCAGTACTTC	CASSLEAGTYEQYF
few	.	TRBV4-1	13	TRBJ2-3	TGCGCCAGCACGGCAGATAGCACAGATACGCAGTATTTT	CASTADSTDTQYF
few	.	TRBV5-1	17	TRBJ1-4	TGCGCCAGCAGCTTGTGGACGGGGTCTGCAACTAATGAAAAACTGTTTTTT	CASSLWTGSATNEKLFF
.	.	TRBV20-1	15	TRBJ2-5	TGCAGTGCTCCGCGGGCCGGAGGGATGGAAGAGACCCAGTACTTC	CSAPRAGGMEETQYF
.	.	TRBV4-1	14	TRBJ2-2	TGCGCCAGCAGCCAGCTAGGGGGGGCCGGGGAGCTGTTTTTT	CASSQLGGAGELFF
few	.	TRBV7-9	14	TRBJ1-2	TGTGCCAGCAGCCCAGTTTCCCCTAACTATGGCTACACCTTC	CASSPVSPNYGYTF
many	.	TRBV7-9	14	TRBJ2-1	TGTGCCAGCAGCTTAGTCGGGTCCTACAATGAGCAGTTCTTC	CASSLVGSYNEQFF
.	TRBD2	TRBV6-2/TRBV6-3	18	TRBJ2-5	TGTGCCAGCAGTTACGGGGTTTCCAGCGGGGGACTACAAGGGACCCAGTACTTC	CASSYGVSSGGLQGTQYF
few	.	TRBV28	14	TRBJ2-5	TGTGCCAGCGGGAGTGAGACGGCTGAAGAGACCCAGTACTTC	CASGSETAEETQYF
.	TRBD1	TRBV7-9	14	TRBJ1-6	TGTGCCAGCAGCTCCGGGACAGAGAATTCACCCCTCCACTTT	CASSSGTENSPLHF
.	.	TRBV7-2	12	TRBJ2-5	TGTGCCAGCAGCCATTCCCTGGAGACCCAGTACTTC	CASSHSLETQYF
.	.	TRBV4-1	16	TRBJ2-7	TGCGCCAGCAGCCAAGACGCGGAGCGCCGCGCCTACGAGCAGTACTTC	CASSQDAERRAYEQYF
.	TRBD1	TRBV28	17	TRBJ1-4	TGTGCCAGCAGAACTAGGTCAGGGGGGGCACATAATGAAAAACTGTTTTTT	CASRTRSGGAHNEKLFF
few	.	TRBV7-2	14	TRBJ1-4	TGTGCCAGCAGCTTAGATGGGGGCAAAGAAAAACTGTTTTTT	CASSLDGGKEKLFF
few	.	TRBV20-1	15	TRBJ2-7	TGCAGTGCTAGGGCCTCAGGGTCCCTTTCCTACGAGCAGTACTTC	CSARASGSLSYEQYF
.	TRBD2	TRBV20-1	18	TRBJ2-5	TGCAGTGCTAGATCTACGGAGATCCGGGGGGGGCCAGGAGAGACCCAGTACTTC	CSARSTEIRGGPGETQYF
.	TRBD2	TRBV29-1	15	TRBJ2-1	TGCAGCGTGACTACACTAGCGGGATCCTACAATGAGCAGTTCTTC	CSVTTLAGSYNEQFF
.	TRBD2	TRBV28	15	TRBJ2-1	TGTGCCAGCAGGATTTCTGGAGCGGGGAAGAATGAGCAGTTCTTC	CASRISGAGKNEQFF
few	.	TRBV29-1	12	TRBJ2-3	TGCAGCGTCCCAGGGTTCCCAGATACGCAGTATTTT	CSVPGFPDTQYF
few	.	TRBV5-1	13	TRBJ2-5	TGCGCCAGCAGCTTGGAGATTGAAGAGACCCAGTACTTC	CASSLEIEETQYF
few	.	TRBV28	17	TRBJ1-2	TGTGCCAGCAGTTTACCCCGTGACTTTCAGGTTCTCTATGGCTACACCTTC	CASSLPRDFQVLYGYTF
.	.	TRBV7-2	17	TRBJ2-5	TGTGCCAGCGCCTGGGGGACCGTGAAAGTAGTCCAAGAGACCCAGTACTTC	CASAWGTVKVVQETQYF